A single TCR beta chain is shown here with its context. What it binds is unknown. This record belongs to a study of T cell responses to AZD1222 COVID-19 vaccine. Study results and limitations: Mapped onto spike, vaccine-associated CD4 TCRs spanned it and were dominant at 160-218 and 743-854. Repertoires were obtained solely post-peak T cell response.

Only in-frame clones appear in the TCRdb table, and some are missing; sequencing was by immunoSEQ multiplex PCR. The sample contains tens of thousands of clones, more than 85% of which appear only once. The trim removed 5 bases at V and 2 bases at J, leaving 7 bases unmatched. The germline V gene has CDR1 SGHVS and CDR2 FQNEAQ. This CDR3 is built from 18 residues. The sample in question was peripheral blood, obtained 28 days after the second AZD1222 dose. The V gene is TRBV7-8, the J gene TRBJ2-1; 15 nucleotides match TRBD2. The receptor was isolated from an adult who received the AZD1222 COVID-19 vaccine. The CDR3 is CASSKGLAGGRAYNEQFF. CDR3 DNA: TGTGCCAGCAGCAAGGGACTAGCGGGAGGAAGGGCCTACAATGAGCAGTTCTTC.